A selection of T cell receptor beta chains follows, all from one sample in a study of response to subunit inactivated influenza vaccine. TCRdb used MiXCR to reprocess the RT-PCR reads, holding one entry per CDR3 protein. Of hundreds of thousands of distinct CDR3 sequences in the sample, about 15% are singletons; the top ten hold 6% to 7%. Sequenced here: PBMCs from blood, sampled approximately 15 days before vaccination. These receptors originate from a man aged 50 or older who received an inactivated influenza vaccine. Both conserved end residues are part of each CDR3. D genes are given only for firm matches. Part of the rows lack a size; the others show once, few, many or a class for expanded clones.

v_gene: TRBV7-2; abundance: few; len: 13; j_gene: TRBJ2-7; d_gene: TRBD1; CDR3aa: CASSLVRDREQYF; CDR3nt: TGTGCCAGCAGCTTAGTCCGGGACAGAGAGCAGTACTTC
v_gene: TRBV5-1; abundance: many; len: 14; j_gene: TRBJ2-7; d_gene: -; CDR3aa: CASSPRGFSYEQYF; CDR3nt: TGCGCCAGCAGCCCCCGAGGGTTCTCCTACGAGCAGTACTTC
v_gene: TRBV3-1; abundance: many; len: 14; j_gene: TRBJ2-5; d_gene: -; CDR3aa: CASSWSGNQETQYF; CDR3nt: TGTGCCAGCAGCTGGAGCGGCAACCAAGAGACCCAGTACTTC
v_gene: TRBV10-2; abundance: few; len: 13; j_gene: TRBJ2-5; d_gene: -; CDR3aa: CASSPNREETQYF; CDR3nt: TGCGCCAGCAGCCCCAACAGAGAAGAGACCCAGTACTTC
v_gene: TRBV7-2; abundance: -; len: 13; j_gene: TRBJ1-5; d_gene: -; CDR3aa: CASSWRLNQPQHF; CDR3nt: TGTGCCAGCAGCTGGCGGCTGAATCAGCCCCAGCATTTT
v_gene: TRBV18; abundance: few; len: 16; j_gene: TRBJ2-6; d_gene: -; CDR3aa: CASSPPPGSGANVLTF; CDR3nt: TGTGCCAGCTCACCACCGCCCGGGTCTGGGGCCAACGTCCTGACTTTC
v_gene: TRBV20-1; abundance: many; len: 17; j_gene: TRBJ1-5; d_gene: TRBD1; CDR3aa: CSASGTGVPYSNQPQHF; CDR3nt: TGCAGTGCTTCCGGGACAGGCGTCCCTTACAGCAATCAGCCCCAGCATTTT
v_gene: TRBV29-1; abundance: few; len: 15; j_gene: TRBJ2-1; d_gene: TRBD2; CDR3aa: CSAAGLASSYNEQFF; CDR3nt: TGCAGCGCCGCCGGACTAGCATCCTCCTACAATGAGCAGTTCTTC
v_gene: TRBV6-2/TRBV6-3; abundance: -; len: 13; j_gene: TRBJ2-3; d_gene: TRBD2; CDR3aa: CAASGKSTDTQYF; CDR3nt: TGTGCCGCTAGCGGGAAGAGCACAGATACGCAGTATTTT
v_gene: TRBV12-3/TRBV12-4; abundance: -; len: 16; j_gene: TRBJ2-3; d_gene: TRBD2; CDR3aa: CASTLRVAGPSDTQYF; CDR3nt: TGTGCCAGCACCTTGAGGGTAGCGGGACCGTCAGATACGCAGTATTTT
v_gene: TRBV11-2; abundance: -; len: 17; j_gene: TRBJ2-1; d_gene: TRBD1; CDR3aa: CASSLGLRVQGRNEQFF; CDR3nt: TGTGCCAGCAGCTTAGGTCTTAGGGTACAGGGGCGGAATGAGCAGTTCTTC
v_gene: TRBV5-5; abundance: few; len: 15; j_gene: TRBJ1-4; d_gene: TRBD1; CDR3aa: CASSRQGARNEKLFF; CDR3nt: TGTGCCAGCAGTAGACAGGGGGCGCGTAATGAAAAACTGTTTTTT
v_gene: TRBV9; abundance: -; len: 15; j_gene: TRBJ2-3; d_gene: -; CDR3aa: CASSGALRSTDTQYF; CDR3nt: TGTGCCAGCAGCGGCGCTTTACGGAGCACAGATACGCAGTATTTT
v_gene: TRBV7-2; abundance: few; len: 15; j_gene: TRBJ2-7; d_gene: -; CDR3aa: CASSGTRGNGYEQYF; CDR3nt: TGTGCCAGCAGCGGAACCAGGGGTAATGGTTACGAGCAGTACTTC
v_gene: TRBV2; abundance: many; len: 15; j_gene: TRBJ2-3; d_gene: -; CDR3aa: CASSDSGVMTDTQYF; CDR3nt: TGTGCCAGCAGTGATTCAGGGGTTATGACAGATACGCAGTATTTT
v_gene: TRBV6-2/TRBV6-3; abundance: -; len: 13; j_gene: TRBJ2-1; d_gene: -; CDR3aa: CASSSRAINEQFF; CDR3nt: TGTGCCAGCAGTTCTCGGGCTATAAATGAGCAGTTCTTC
v_gene: TRBV7-6; abundance: few; len: 16; j_gene: TRBJ1-6; d_gene: TRBD1; CDR3aa: CASSLRQGAKNSPLHF; CDR3nt: TGTGCCAGCAGCCTCAGACAGGGGGCGAAAAATTCACCCCTCCACTTT
v_gene: TRBV12-3/TRBV12-4; abundance: few; len: 15; j_gene: TRBJ2-3; d_gene: -; CDR3aa: CASTSGTGGTDTQYF; CDR3nt: TGTGCCAGCACCTCAGGGACTGGCGGCACAGATACGCAGTATTTT
v_gene: TRBV10-3; abundance: few; len: 12; j_gene: TRBJ1-2; d_gene: TRBD1; CDR3aa: CAIRRQGDGYTF; CDR3nt: TGTGCCATCAGGAGACAGGGGGACGGCTACACCTTC
v_gene: TRBV20-1; abundance: -; len: 11; j_gene: TRBJ2-7; d_gene: -; CDR3aa: CSVLRPGMGYF; CDR3nt: TGCAGTGTCCTACGTCCGGGTATGGGGTACTTC
v_gene: TRBV27; abundance: few; len: 15; j_gene: TRBJ1-1; d_gene: -; CDR3aa: CASSLYPGVDTEAFF; CDR3nt: TGTGCCAGCAGTTTATACCCAGGGGTGGACACTGAAGCTTTCTTT
v_gene: TRBV10-1; abundance: few; len: 15; j_gene: TRBJ2-1; d_gene: -; CDR3aa: CASSELGQRAHEQFF; CDR3nt: TGCGCCAGCAGTGAGCTTGGACAGAGAGCCCATGAGCAGTTCTTC
v_gene: TRBV20-1; abundance: -; len: 13; j_gene: TRBJ1-2; d_gene: -; CDR3aa: CSAREKLNYGYTF; CDR3nt: TGCAGTGCTAGAGAGAAACTGAACTATGGCTACACCTTC
v_gene: TRBV27; abundance: -; len: 16; j_gene: TRBJ2-1; d_gene: TRBD2; CDR3aa: CASRATSGSSYNEQFF; CDR3nt: TGTGCCAGCAGAGCCACTAGCGGGAGTTCCTACAATGAGCAGTTCTTC
v_gene: TRBV7-2; abundance: once; len: 12; j_gene: TRBJ2-3; d_gene: -; CDR3aa: CASSLYTNTQYF; CDR3nt: TGTGCCAGCAGCCTGTACACAAATACGCAGTATTTT
v_gene: TRBV5-1; abundance: -; len: 15; j_gene: TRBJ1-5; d_gene: -; CDR3aa: CASSFSGRRDQPQHF; CDR3nt: TGCGCCAGCAGCTTTAGTGGGAGGAGGGATCAGCCCCAGCATTTT
v_gene: TRBV18; abundance: -; len: 15; j_gene: TRBJ2-1; d_gene: TRBD2; CDR3aa: CASSPGAGGLNEQFF; CDR3nt: TGTGCCAGCTCACCAGGAGCGGGGGGGCTGAATGAGCAGTTCTTC
v_gene: TRBV7-9; abundance: once; len: 14; j_gene: TRBJ2-5; d_gene: -; CDR3aa: CASSFTGEQEPQYF; CDR3nt: TGTGCCAGCAGCTTCACAGGAGAACAAGAGCCCCAGTACTTC
v_gene: TRBV14; abundance: -; len: 14; j_gene: TRBJ1-2; d_gene: -; CDR3aa: CASRAPGTARGYTF; CDR3nt: TGTGCCAGCAGAGCCCCCGGGACCGCTCGTGGCTACACCTTC
v_gene: TRBV28; abundance: once; len: 15; j_gene: TRBJ2-2; d_gene: TRBD1; CDR3aa: CASRRTGLNSGELFF; CDR3nt: TGTGCCAGCAGAAGGACAGGGTTGAATAGCGGGGAGCTGTTTTTT
v_gene: TRBV11-2; abundance: -; len: 16; j_gene: TRBJ2-5; d_gene: TRBD2; CDR3aa: CASSSGTSGSWETQYF; CDR3nt: TGTGCCAGCAGCTCCGGGACTAGCGGGAGTTGGGAGACCCAGTACTTC
v_gene: TRBV20-1; abundance: -; len: 15; j_gene: TRBJ2-1; d_gene: TRBD2; CDR3aa: CSATTSGGAGDEQFF; CDR3nt: TGCAGTGCCACGACTAGCGGGGGGGCCGGGGATGAGCAGTTCTTC
v_gene: TRBV7-2; abundance: few; len: 14; j_gene: TRBJ2-1; d_gene: TRBD1; CDR3aa: CASSTGQGVDEQFF; CDR3nt: TGTGCCAGCAGCACCGGACAGGGGGTCGATGAGCAGTTCTTC
v_gene: TRBV12-3/TRBV12-4; abundance: many; len: 12; j_gene: TRBJ2-7; d_gene: -; CDR3aa: CASSFRNYEQYF; CDR3nt: TGTGCCAGCAGTTTCAGGAACTACGAGCAGTACTTC
v_gene: TRBV6-2/TRBV6-3; abundance: -; len: 13; j_gene: TRBJ2-7; d_gene: -; CDR3aa: CASSLLPSYEQYF; CDR3nt: TGTGCCAGCAGTTTACTGCCCTCCTACGAGCAGTACTTC